This T cell receptor (beta chain) derives from a study of T cell repertoires in cytomegalovirus infection. Study in general: CMV infection plus the matching HLA type was flagged by public TCR beta signatures. Overall study results and limits: CMV-specific TCR beta clonotypes restricted by HLA-C dominated the ex vivo response.

Points on this clonotype: Its antigen remains unidentified.

MiXCR, applied by TCRdb to the reads, yields one record per CDR3 protein. The sample consists of fewer than 350,000 distinct CDR3 sequences, about 17% of them appearing once. From germline, CDR1 is MDHEN and CDR2 SYDVKM. V was shortened by 0 bases and J by 3 bases, with 11 bases between the two germline ends. The length of the CDR3 is 15 residues. This chain uses TRBV28 with TRBJ1-1; D perhaps matches TRBD1 (5 bases). The sequence was obtained from a human donor in good health (CMV status not recorded). Some clones in this sample may be carry-over from other donors' samples. Material: PBMCs. DNA of the CDR3: TGTGCCAGCAGTTTATGGGGCGGGGCCGACACTGAAGCTTTCTTT. Translating it yields CASSLWGGADTEAFF.